These 2 T cell receptor beta chains share one sample of origin, sequenced in a study of cytomegalovirus exposure and HLA in healthy donors. With 60 Vbeta and 13 Jbeta primers, the PCR was carried out. TCRdb's table, derived via immunoSEQ multiplex PCR, lists solely in-frame clones and lacks some. The sample has tens of thousands of clones, 60% to 85% seen once. Sequenced: PBMCs. Every receptor here comes from a man aged 18 to 30 in good health and CMV-seronegative.

This clone was recorded once. J is TRBJ1-5 and V is TRBV6-5; 8 nucleotides align to TRBD1. The CDR3 has 16 residues. The V and J ends lost 4 bases and 1 base, in that order; junction bases with no gene match: 6. Germline V lookup: CDR1 MNHEY, CDR2 SVGAGI. The CDR3 here is CASSSTGVASNQPQHF. As DNA, the CDR3 is TGTGCCAGCAGTTCGACAGGGGTCGCGAGCAATCAGCCCCAGCATTTT.

V and J are TRBV5-1 and TRBJ2-3; 8 nucleotides match TRBD1. V shed 5 bases, J shed 1 base, and the junction held 6 bases outside the gene matches. The CDR3 sequence is 15 residues long. CDR1 SGHRS and CDR2 YFSETQ come from the germline V gene. The CDR3: CASSPPTGGTDTQYF. The CDR3 DNA is TGCGCCAGCAGTCCCCCGACAGGGGGCACAGATACGCAGTATTTT.